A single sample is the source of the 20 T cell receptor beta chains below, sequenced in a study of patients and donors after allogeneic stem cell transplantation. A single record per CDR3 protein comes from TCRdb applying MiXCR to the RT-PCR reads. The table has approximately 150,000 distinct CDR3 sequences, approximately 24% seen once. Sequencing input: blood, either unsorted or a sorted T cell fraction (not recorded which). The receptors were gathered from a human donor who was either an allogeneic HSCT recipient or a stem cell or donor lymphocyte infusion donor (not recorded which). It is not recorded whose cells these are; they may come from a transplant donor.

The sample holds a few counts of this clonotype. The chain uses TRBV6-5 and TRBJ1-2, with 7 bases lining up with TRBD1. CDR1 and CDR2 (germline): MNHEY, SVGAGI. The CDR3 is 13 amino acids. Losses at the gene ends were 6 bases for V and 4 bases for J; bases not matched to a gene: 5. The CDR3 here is CASRGDSPYGYTF. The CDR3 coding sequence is TGTGCCAGCAGGGGGGACAGTCCCTATGGCTACACCTTC.

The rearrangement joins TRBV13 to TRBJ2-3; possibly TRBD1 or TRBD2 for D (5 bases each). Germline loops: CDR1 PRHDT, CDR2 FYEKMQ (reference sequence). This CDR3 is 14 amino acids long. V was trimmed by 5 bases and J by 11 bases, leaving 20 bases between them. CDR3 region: CASSNDPGAVEQYF. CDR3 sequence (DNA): TGTGCCAGCAGCAACGACCCCGGGGCTGTGGAGCAGTATTTT.

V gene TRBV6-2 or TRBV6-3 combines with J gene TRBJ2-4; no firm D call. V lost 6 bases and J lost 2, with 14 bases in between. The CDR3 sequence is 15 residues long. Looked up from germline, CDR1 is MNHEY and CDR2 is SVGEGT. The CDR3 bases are TGTGCCAGCAGCCACTATACCGGGCCCAAAAACATTCAGTACTTC. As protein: CASSHYTGPKNIQYF.

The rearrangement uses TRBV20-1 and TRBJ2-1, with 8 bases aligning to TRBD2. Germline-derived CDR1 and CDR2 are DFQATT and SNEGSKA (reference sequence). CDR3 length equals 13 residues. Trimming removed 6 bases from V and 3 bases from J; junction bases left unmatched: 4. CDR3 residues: CSAASGHYNEQFF. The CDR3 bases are TGCAGTGCCGCTAGCGGGCACTACAATGAGCAGTTCTTC.

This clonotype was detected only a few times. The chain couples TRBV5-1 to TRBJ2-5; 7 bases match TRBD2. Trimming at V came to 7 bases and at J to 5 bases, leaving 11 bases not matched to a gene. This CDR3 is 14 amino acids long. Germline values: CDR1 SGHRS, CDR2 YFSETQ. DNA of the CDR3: TGCGCCAGCGATTCTGGCGGGGGATTTGAGACCCAGTACTTC. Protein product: CASDSGGGFETQYF.

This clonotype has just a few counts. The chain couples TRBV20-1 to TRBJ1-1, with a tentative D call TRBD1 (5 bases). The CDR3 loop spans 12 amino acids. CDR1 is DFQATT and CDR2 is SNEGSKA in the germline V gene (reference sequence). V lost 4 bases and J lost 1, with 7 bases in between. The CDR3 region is CSATQGNTEAFF. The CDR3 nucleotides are TGCAGTGCTACGCAGGGGAACACTGAAGCTTTCTTT.

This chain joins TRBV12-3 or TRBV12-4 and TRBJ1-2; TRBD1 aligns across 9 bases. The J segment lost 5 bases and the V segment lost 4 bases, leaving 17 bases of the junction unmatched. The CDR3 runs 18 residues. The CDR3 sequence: CASSSRKGQGSIKYGYTF. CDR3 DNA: TGTGCCAGCAGTTCCCGAAAGGGACAGGGAAGTATTAAGTATGGCTACACCTTC.

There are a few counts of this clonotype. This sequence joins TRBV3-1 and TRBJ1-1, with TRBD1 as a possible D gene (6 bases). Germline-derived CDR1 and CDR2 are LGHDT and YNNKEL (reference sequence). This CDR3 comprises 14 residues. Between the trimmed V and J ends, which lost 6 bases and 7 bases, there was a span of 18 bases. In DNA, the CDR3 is TGTGCCAGCAGACCTACCTACAGGGAGGGTGAAGCTTTCTTT. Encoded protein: CASRPTYREGEAFF. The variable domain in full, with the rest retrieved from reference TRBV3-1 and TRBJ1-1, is DTAVSQTPKYLVTQMGNDKSIKCEQNLGHDTMYWYKQDSKKFLKIMFSYNNKELIINETVPNRFSPKSPDKAHLNLHINSLELGDSAVYFCASRPTYREGEAFFGQGTRLTVV.

The CDR3 loop reads CASTGQGTNTEAFF. The DNA for the CDR3 is TGTGCCAGCACGGGACAGGGGACGAACACTGAAGCTTTCTTT. V gene TRBV21-1 combines with J gene TRBJ1-1; the table's D call TRBD1 went unverified against the DNA. TRBV21-1 is shown as a pseudogene. There are 14 residues in the CDR3.

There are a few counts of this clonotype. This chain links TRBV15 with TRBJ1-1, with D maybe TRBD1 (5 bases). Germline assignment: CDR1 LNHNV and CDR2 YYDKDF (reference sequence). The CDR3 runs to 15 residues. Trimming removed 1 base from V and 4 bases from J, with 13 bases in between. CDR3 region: CATSRGWGLITEAFF. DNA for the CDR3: TGTGCCACCAGCAGAGGATGGGGGTTAATCACTGAAGCTTTCTTT.

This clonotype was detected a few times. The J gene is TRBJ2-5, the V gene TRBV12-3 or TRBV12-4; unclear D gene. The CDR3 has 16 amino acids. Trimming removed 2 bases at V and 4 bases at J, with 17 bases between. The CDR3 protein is CASSLLMGTPGETQYF. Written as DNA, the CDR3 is TGTGCCAGCAGTTTACTGATGGGCACACCCGGAGAGACCCAGTACTTC.

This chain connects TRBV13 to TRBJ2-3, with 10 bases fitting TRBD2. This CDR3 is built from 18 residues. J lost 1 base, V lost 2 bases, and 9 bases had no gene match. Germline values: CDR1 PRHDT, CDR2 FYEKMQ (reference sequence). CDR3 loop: CASSLLWPSGGGTDTQYF. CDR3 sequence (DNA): TGTGCCAGCAGCTTACTTTGGCCTAGCGGGGGCGGCACAGATACGCAGTATTTT.

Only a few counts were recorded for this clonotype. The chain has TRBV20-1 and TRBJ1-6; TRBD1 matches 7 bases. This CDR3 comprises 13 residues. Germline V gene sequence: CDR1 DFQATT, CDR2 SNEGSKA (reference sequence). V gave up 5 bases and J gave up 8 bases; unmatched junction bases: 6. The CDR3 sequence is CSAFRDSHSPLHF. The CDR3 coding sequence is TGCAGTGCTTTCCGGGACAGCCATTCACCCCTCCACTTT.

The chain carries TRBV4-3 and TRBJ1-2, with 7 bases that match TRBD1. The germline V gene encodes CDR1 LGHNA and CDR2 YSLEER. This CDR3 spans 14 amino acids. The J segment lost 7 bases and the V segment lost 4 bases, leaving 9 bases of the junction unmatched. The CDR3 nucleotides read TGCGCCAGCAGCCCCGACGACAGGGATGGTGGCTACACCTTC. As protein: CASSPDDRDGGYTF.

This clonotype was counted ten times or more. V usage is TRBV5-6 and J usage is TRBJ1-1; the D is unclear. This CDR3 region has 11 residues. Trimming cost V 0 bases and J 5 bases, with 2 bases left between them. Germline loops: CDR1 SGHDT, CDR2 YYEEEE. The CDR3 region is CASSLETEAFF. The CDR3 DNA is TGTGCCAGCAGCTTGGAAACTGAAGCTTTCTTT.

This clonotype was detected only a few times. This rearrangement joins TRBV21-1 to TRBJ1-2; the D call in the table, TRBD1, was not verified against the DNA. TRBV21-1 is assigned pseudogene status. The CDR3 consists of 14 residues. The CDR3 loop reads CASSVSRDMRGYTF. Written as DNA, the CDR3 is TGTGCCAGCAGTGTCTCTCGGGACATGAGGGGCTACACCTTC.

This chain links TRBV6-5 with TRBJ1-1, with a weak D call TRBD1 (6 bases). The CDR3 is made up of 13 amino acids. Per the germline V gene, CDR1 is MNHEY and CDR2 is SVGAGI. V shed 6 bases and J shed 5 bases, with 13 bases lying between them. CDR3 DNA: TGTGCCAGCAGACAGGGATTATGGACTGAAGCTTTCTTT. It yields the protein CASRQGLWTEAFF.

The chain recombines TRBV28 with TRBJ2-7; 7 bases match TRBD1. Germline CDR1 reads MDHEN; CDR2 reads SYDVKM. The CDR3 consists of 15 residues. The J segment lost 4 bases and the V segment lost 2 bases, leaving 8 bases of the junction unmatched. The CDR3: CASSLIRKGAYEQYF. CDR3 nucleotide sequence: TGTGCCAGCAGTTTAATTCGTAAGGGGGCATACGAGCAGTACTTC.

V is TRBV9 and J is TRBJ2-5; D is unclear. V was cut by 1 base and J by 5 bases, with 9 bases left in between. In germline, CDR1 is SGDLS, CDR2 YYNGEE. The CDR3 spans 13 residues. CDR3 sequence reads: CASSVFLGETQYF. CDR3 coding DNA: TGTGCCAGCAGCGTATTTCTGGGGGAGACCCAGTACTTC.

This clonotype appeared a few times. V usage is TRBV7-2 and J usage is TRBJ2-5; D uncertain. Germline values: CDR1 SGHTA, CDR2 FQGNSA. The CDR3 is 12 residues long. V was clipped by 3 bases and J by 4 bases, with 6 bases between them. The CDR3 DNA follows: TGTGCCAGCAGCTTTATGAGAGAGACCCAGTACTTC. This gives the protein CASSFMRETQYF. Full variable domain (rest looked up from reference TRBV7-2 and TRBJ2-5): GAGVSQSPSNKVTEKGKDVELRCDPISGHTALYWYRQSLGQGLEFLIYFQGNSAPDKSGLPSDRFSAERTGGSVSTLTIQRTQQEDSAVYLCASSFMRETQYFGPGTRLLVL.